These 10 T cell receptor beta chains came from one sample sequenced in a study of human T cells and chemical hapten exposure. In TCRdb, the RACE reads were re-called with MiXCR into one record per CDR3 protein. This sample carries some 300,000 distinct CDR3 sequences, 5.5% of them seen once, and the ten largest clones take over 6.5%. The time point is: pre-sensitization, week 0. Regarding treatment: therapeutic diphenylcyclopropenone sensitization with weekly scalp DPC. The sequences come from whole blood, collected in connection with sensitization to the hapten diphenylcyclopropenone (DPC). These receptors all come from a young woman with alopecia areata. Some clones in this sample may be carry-over from other donors' samples.

This chain links TRBV5-6 with TRBJ2-7; no clear D gene. V gave up 2 bases and J gave up 2 bases, with 11 bases separating them. CDR3 length: 14 amino acids. Germline CDR1 is SGHDT and CDR2 is YYEEEE. CDR3 nucleotides: TGTGCCAGCAGCTTCCCGGTATCTACCTACGAGCAGTACTTC. Amino acid sequence: CASSFPVSTYEQYF.

The rearrangement joins TRBV12-3 or TRBV12-4 to TRBJ1-1, with a weak D call TRBD1 (6 bases). V gave up 5 bases and J gave up 1 base, with 11 bases separating them. The CDR3 loop spans 14 amino acids. CDR3 sequence reads: CASSRRTENTEAFF. CDR3 coding DNA: TGTGCCAGCAGTCGCCGGACAGAGAACACTGAAGCTTTCTTT.

This CDR3 is CASSVGDRHYGYTF. CDR3 DNA sequence: TGCGCCAGCAGCGTAGGGGACCGCCACTATGGCTACACCTTC. The gene calls are TRBV5-1 and TRBJ1-2, with D perhaps TRBD1 (5 bases). Trimming cost V 4 bases and J 3 bases, with 13 bases left between them. Germline assignment: CDR1 SGHRS and CDR2 YFSETQ. The CDR3 is made up of 14 amino acids.

CDR3 sequence: CASSSYDRGRGEQFF. The CDR3 nucleotides are TGTGCCAGCAGCTCGTACGACAGGGGGCGCGGGGAGCAGTTCTTC. The chain recombines TRBV7-9 with TRBJ2-1, with 10 bases matching TRBD1. Germline V gene sequence: CDR1 SEHNR, CDR2 FQNEAQ (reference sequence). V shed 4 bases, J shed 10 bases, and the junction held 10 bases outside the gene matches. The CDR3 sequence is 15 residues long.

This clonotype was seen at least ten times. The V call is TRBV4-2, the J call TRBJ2-3, with a tentative D call TRBD1 (5 bases). Germline CDR1 is LGHNA and CDR2 is YNFKEQ. This CDR3 has 14 residues. Trimming removed 4 bases at V and 8 bases at J, with 16 bases between. The CDR3 region has the DNA TGTGCCAGCAGCCCCCTAGTGCTTCAGGGTACGCAGTATTTT. Protein: CASSPLVLQGTQYF.

There are many counts of this clonotype. The chain recombines TRBV6-1 with TRBJ2-1; no clear D. The CDR3 runs to 12 residues. The germline CDR1 and CDR2 sequences are MNHNS and SASEGT. V lost 4 bases and J lost 12, with 13 bases in between. The CDR3 bases are TGTGCCAGCAGTGTAGAGGAAGTTGGGCAGTTCTTC. It encodes CASSVEEVGQFF.

This clonotype has a count of ten or more. The chain links TRBV2 to TRBJ1-4; no clear D gene. The germline CDR1 and CDR2 sequences are SNHLY and FYNNEI. V was trimmed by 6 bases and J by 7 bases, leaving 12 bases between them. This CDR3 spans 13 amino acids. The CDR3 loop is CASSRVLGEKLFF. The CDR3 DNA sequence: TGTGCCAGCAGCCGGGTCCTCGGTGAAAAACTGTTTTTT.

This clonotype was observed many times. This chain connects TRBV13 to TRBJ2-7; 9 bases are shared with TRBD1. The V gene's germline CDR1 is PRHDT and CDR2 FYEKMQ (reference sequence). V shed 5 bases, J shed 4 bases, and the junction held 15 bases outside the gene matches. This CDR3 spans 17 amino acids. Written as DNA, the CDR3 is TGTGCCAGCAGCATTACCGGGACAGGGAAATTGGTTTACGAGCAGTACTTC. Translation: CASSITGTGKLVYEQYF. Drawing the rest from reference TRBV13 and TRBJ2-7, the complete variable domain is AAGVIQSPRHLIKEKRETATLKCYPIPRHDTVYWYQQGPGQDPQFLISFYEKMQSDKGSIPDRFSAQQFSDYHSELNMSSLELGDSALYFCASSITGTGKLVYEQYFGPGTRLTVT.

The chain employs TRBV7-9 and TRBJ1-1; maybe TRBD1 (6 bases). CDR1 is SEHNR, CDR2 FQNEAQ, per germline (reference sequence). There are 15 residues in the CDR3. V lost 4 bases, J lost 3 bases, and 15 bases lay in between. CDR3 amino acids: CASSSKGTFDTEAFF. The CDR3 coding sequence is TGTGCCAGCAGCTCGAAGGGGACATTTGACACTGAAGCTTTCTTT.

In this sample, this clonotype turned up a few times. The chain joins TRBV10-3 to TRBJ1-1; D might be TRBD1 (5 bases). The CDR3 sequence is 14 residues long. Germline CDR1 ENHRY, CDR2 SYGVKD. Trimming shortened V by 4 bases and J by 1 base, and 10 bases separated the two germline ends. The CDR3 DNA is TGTGCCATCAGTGTTCGGGGGTCGAACACTGAAGCTTTCTTT. Translation: CAISVRGSNTEAFF.